This TCR beta chain is drawn from a study of shared clonotypes between healthy human individuals. Overall study findings and caveats: Rarefaction revealed incomplete sorted-subset sequencing despite large depth. Compared with memory subsets, naive subsets generally had larger estimated richness. Some naive CD4 clonotypes, about 5.5%, turned up in common across four donors.

V lost 2 bases and J lost 6, with 5 bases in between. Germline V gives CDR1 SGHTA, CDR2 FQGNSA. This CDR3 contains 11 residues. A note on this clone: Antigen unknown.

The protocol was immunoSEQ multiplex PCR, while the TCRdb copy is restricted to in-frame clones and leaves out a portion. The profile covers fewer than 2.5 million clones, with more than 85% appearing a single time and 0.36% taken by the ten largest. The sequencing sample was made of naive CD4+ T cells from PBMCs. Subset described: CD45RA+ positively selected. This sequence was found in a man younger than 30 in good health. Some clones in this sample may be carry-over from other donors' samples. The chain has TRBV7-2 and TRBJ2-7; D remains ambiguous. CDR3 nucleotides: TGTGCCAGCAGCTTAACCGTCGAGCAGTACTTC. This sequence encodes CASSLTVEQYF.